The next 32 T cell receptor beta chains were all read from a single sample in a study of blood T cell repertoires in COVID-19. TCRdb's copy holds only in-frame clones and misses some; the assay was immunoSEQ multiplex PCR. The sample consists of roughly 80,000 clones, around four fifths of them appearing once. Sequenced material: peripheral blood. These receptor sequences come from a human donor in a cohort sampled during active COVID-19.

J is TRBJ2-1 and V is TRBV21-1; the table's D call, TRBD2, has no DNA check behind it. TRBV21-1 is recorded as a pseudogene. This CDR3 contains 14 residues. The DNA of the CDR3 is TGTGCCAGCAGCAAAGCGCGGGACTACAATGAGCAGTTCTTC. It translates to CASSKARDYNEQFF.

This clone showed up just once. The chain has TRBV2 and TRBJ1-1; D gene unclear. Germline-derived CDR1 and CDR2 are SNHLY and FYNNEI. The CDR3 has 13 amino acids. The germline V and J ends were trimmed by 6 bases and 2 bases, with 10 bases remaining between them. The CDR3 loop reads CASRSQVNTEAFF. As DNA, the CDR3 is TGTGCCAGCAGAAGCCAAGTAAACACTGAAGCTTTCTTT.

V is TRBV5-1 and J is TRBJ2-7; perhaps TRBD1 as D (5 bases). The germline gives CDR1 SGHRS, CDR2 YFSETQ. V lost 1 base and J 6 bases, leaving 14 bases between the germline ends. The CDR3 runs 14 residues. The CDR3 sequence is CASSLMADTTEQYF. The CDR3 DNA is TGCGCCAGCAGCTTGATGGCGGACACCACCGAGCAGTACTTC.

The rearrangement uses TRBV24-1 and TRBJ1-2; D uncertain. Trimming stripped 10 bases from V and 3 bases from J, with 8 bases between. The CDR3 contains 11 residues. Germline V gene sequence: CDR1 KGHDR, CDR2 SFDVKD. The CDR3 protein is CATRGYYGYTF. The CDR3 region has the DNA TGTGCCACTCGGGGTTACTATGGCTACACCTTC.

The CDR3 loop reads CASSSPPGSSSYNEQFF. CDR3 DNA sequence: TGTGCCAGCAGCTCCCCCCCAGGGTCGAGCTCCTACAATGAGCAGTTCTTC. This chain joins TRBV7-3 and TRBJ2-1; D is perhaps TRBD1 (5 bases). CDR1 is SGHTA and CDR2 is FQGTGA in the germline V gene. Trimming took off 4 bases at V and 0 bases at J, with 16 bases between the two ends. The CDR3 loop spans 17 amino acids.

CDR3 sequence reads: CASSVGRGSNYGYTF. The CDR3, as DNA: TGTGCCAGCAGCGTAGGCAGGGGATCGAACTATGGCTACACCTTC. This chain links TRBV9 with TRBJ1-2; possibly TRBD1 for D (6 bases). The CDR3 loop spans 15 amino acids. Germline loops: CDR1 SGDLS, CDR2 YYNGEE. V lost 0 bases, J lost 2 bases, and 11 bases lay in between.

V gene TRBV9 combines with J gene TRBJ2-5; D possibly corresponds to TRBD1 (7 bases). With 0 bases removed from V and 5 bases from J, the gap between germline ends came to 14 bases. CDR1 is SGDLS and CDR2 is YYNGEE in the germline V gene. This CDR3 spans 15 amino acids. The CDR3 DNA reads as TGTGCCAGCAGCGTAGGAGGGGGCGCGGGGGAGACCCAGTACTTC. It translates to CASSVGGGAGETQYF.

The chain is built from TRBV4-1 and TRBJ2-5, with 8 bases fitting TRBD1. Trimming at V came to 0 bases and at J to 3 bases, leaving 0 bases not matched to a gene. The germline gives CDR1 MGHRA, CDR2 YSYEKL. This CDR3 is 14 amino acids long. CDR3 residues: CASSQETGEETQYF. The CDR3 bases are TGCGCCAGCAGCCAAGAGACAGGGGAAGAGACCCAGTACTTC.

Worth noting for this clone: Its ends do not fully match the called genes, so a read error is possible. This chain joins TRBV30 and TRBJ1-2; 8 bases align to TRBD1. Per germline, CDR1 GTSNPN and CDR2 SVGIG (reference sequence). The length of the CDR3 is 10 residues. The CDR3 nucleotides read TGTGCCTGGGGCTCGGACAGGGAACACTTC. Its translation: CAWGSDREHF.

The CDR3 DNA reads as TGTGCCAGCAGTGAATCATTCAGCACAGATACGCAGTATTTT. Encoded protein: CASSESFSTDTQYF. This chain joins TRBV2 and TRBJ2-3; D ambiguous. This CDR3 is built from 14 residues. Trimming left V 2 bases short and J 0 bases short, with 6 bases between. CDR1 is SNHLY, CDR2 FYNNEI, per germline.

The CDR3, as DNA: TGTGCCAGCAGCTTAGGGACAGGGGTTGTCAATGGCTACACCTTC. It encodes CASSLGTGVVNGYTF. The chain links TRBV7-8 to TRBJ1-2; 9 bases map to TRBD1. With 1 base clipped from V and 6 bases from J, the junction kept 6 bases outside the gene matches. CDR1 and CDR2 (germline): SGHVS, FQNEAQ. The CDR3 extends over 15 amino acids. Filled out from reference TRBV7-8 and TRBJ1-2, the complete variable domain reads GAGVSQSPRYKVAKRGQDVALRCDPISGHVSLFWYQQALGQGPEFLTYFQNEAQLDKSGLPSDRFFAERPEGSVSTLKIQRTQQEDSAVYLCASSLGTGVVNGYTFGSGTRLTVV.

CDR3 sequence: CASGLTSGSDTQYF. The CDR3 nucleotides read TGTGCTAGTGGTTTAACTTCAGGGTCAGATACGCAGTATTTT. The J gene is TRBJ2-3, the V gene TRBV12-5; D might be TRBD1 (5 bases). Trimming shortened V by 3 bases and J by 4 bases, and 11 bases separated the two germline ends. The CDR3 extends over 14 amino acids. Germline V CDR1 and CDR2: LGHNT, FRNRAP. Full variable domain (remainder filled in from reference TRBV12-5 and TRBJ2-3): DARVTQTPRHKVTEMGQEVTMRCQPILGHNTVFWYRQTMMQGLELLAYFRNRAPLDDSGMPKDRFSAEMPDATLATLKIQPSEPRDSAVYFCASGLTSGSDTQYFGPGTRLTVL.

The rearrangement links TRBV7-6 to TRBJ1-4; D may be TRBD1 (5 bases). The CDR3 contains 19 residues. Per the germline V gene, CDR1 is SGHVS and CDR2 is FNYEAQ. Trimming left V 2 bases short and J 3 bases short, with 22 bases between. CDR3 sequence: CASSLYFRAGTGPNEKLFF. The DNA of the CDR3 is TGTGCCAGCAGCTTATATTTCCGAGCCGGAACAGGCCCTAATGAAAAACTGTTTTTT.

The gene calls are TRBV4-2 and TRBJ1-2; D remains unclear. Germline-derived CDR1 and CDR2 are LGHNA and YNFKEQ. This CDR3 has 16 amino acids. Trimming pared 0 bases from V and 0 bases from J, leaving 11 bases between. This chain's CDR3 is CASSQDRQVTNYGYTF. Here the CDR3 DNA reads TGTGCCAGCAGCCAAGATAGGCAGGTAACTAACTATGGCTACACCTTC.

CDR3 in amino acids: CASGTGDASQPQHF. The CDR3 DNA follows: TGCGCCAGCGGGACAGGGGACGCTAGTCAGCCCCAGCATTTT. The chain combines TRBV5-1 with TRBJ1-5, with 10 bases lining up with TRBD1. In germline, CDR1 is SGHRS, CDR2 YFSETQ. The CDR3 spans 14 residues. Unmatched junction bases numbered 7, after V lost 7 bases and J lost 6 bases.

The J gene is TRBJ2-1, the V gene TRBV4-1; 12 bases match TRBD2. Germline loops: CDR1 MGHRA, CDR2 YSYEKL. The CDR3 is 16 residues long. V was pared by 3 bases and J by 7 bases, with 7 bases of the junction left unmatched. CDR3 in amino acids: CASSHPSGGAGNEQFF. Here the CDR3 DNA reads TGCGCCAGCAGCCACCCTAGCGGGGGGGCGGGTAATGAGCAGTTCTTC.

This clone was detected only once. J is TRBJ1-5 and V is TRBV2; 10 bases map to TRBD1. Germline V gene sequence: CDR1 SNHLY, CDR2 FYNNEI. V trimming: 6 bases; J trimming: 3 bases; junction bases outside the gene matches: 5. This CDR3 is built from 15 residues. Written as DNA, the CDR3 is TGTGCCAGCAGGGGGACAGGGGCGAACAATCAGCCCCAGCATTTT. It specifies CASRGTGANNQPQHF.

V gene TRBV5-1 combines with J gene TRBJ1-2; TRBD1 aligns across 11 bases. This CDR3 spans 15 amino acids. Trimming cost V 3 bases and J 8 bases; bases outside gene matches: 9. In germline, CDR1 is SGHRS, CDR2 YFSETQ. The DNA of the CDR3 is TGCGCCAGCAGCTGGACAGGGGGCGAGGATTCAGGCTACACCTTC. This codes for CASSWTGGEDSGYTF.

This clone is classed as medium-sized. Here the CDR3 DNA reads TGTGCCATCGCGACAGGGGATAGCAATCAGCCCCAGCATTTT. Its protein is CAIATGDSNQPQHF. The chain carries TRBV19 and TRBJ1-5; TRBD1 matches at 8 bases. The CDR3 sequence is 14 residues long. Trimming at V came to 10 bases and at J to 0 bases, leaving 5 bases not matched to a gene. Germline CDR1 LNHDA, CDR2 SQIVND (reference sequence).

V usage is TRBV5-1 and J usage is TRBJ2-5; 9 nucleotides line up with TRBD2. CDR1 is SGHRS, CDR2 YFSETQ, per germline. The J segment lost 3 bases and the V segment lost 5 bases, leaving 8 bases of the junction unmatched. CDR3 size: 15 residues. CDR3 DNA: TGCGCCAGCAGATGGCCTAGCGGGGCTGAAGAGACCCAGTACTTC. This gives the protein CASRWPSGAEETQYF.

The sample holds a few counts of this clone. The chain joins TRBV4-1 to TRBJ2-5; TRBD2 is a possible D gene (5 bases). The CDR3 contains 16 residues. CDR1 and CDR2 from the germline V gene are MGHRA and YSYEKL. Trimming took off 0 bases at V and 6 bases at J, with 17 bases between the two ends. The CDR3 is CASSQDTSGWGKTQYF. The CDR3 coding sequence is TGCGCCAGCAGCCAAGATACCAGCGGCTGGGGAAAGACCCAGTACTTC.

The chain carries TRBV3-1 (or the pseudogene TRBV3-2) and TRBJ2-7; 8 bases map to TRBD1. Germline trimming cut 1 base from V and 3 bases from J; bases unmatched to any gene: 5. Germline lookup yields CDR1 LGHDT and CDR2 YNNKEL (reference sequence). This CDR3 has 15 amino acids. The CDR3 is CASSQVRTGSYEQYF. CDR3 nucleotide sequence: TGTGCCAGCAGCCAAGTGCGGACAGGGAGCTACGAGCAGTACTTC.

In its sample, this clone was seen once. Here the CDR3 reads CASSFSSGTYEQYF. CDR3 DNA: TGTGCCAGCAGCTTTAGCTCCGGGACCTACGAGCAGTACTTC. The chain joins TRBV5-5 to TRBJ2-7; the D gene is possibly TRBD2 (5 bases). Between the trimmed V and J ends, which lost 2 bases and 2 bases, there was a span of 11 bases. Germline V gene sequence: CDR1 SGHKS, CDR2 YYEKEE (reference sequence). The CDR3 runs 14 residues. Full variable domain (missing parts from reference TRBV5-5 and TRBJ2-7): DAGVTQSPTHLIKTRGQQVTLRCSPISGHKSVSWYQQVLGQGPQFIFQYYEKEERGRGNFPDRFSARQFPNYSSELNVNALLLGDSALYLCASSFSSGTYEQYFGPGTRLTVT.

V usage is TRBV29-1 and J usage is TRBJ2-6, with unresolved D. V lost 5 bases and J lost 0, with 2 bases in between. Germline assignment: CDR1 SQVTM and CDR2 ANQGSEA. CDR3 length equals 12 residues. CDR3 residues: CSVYSGANVLTF. In nucleotides, the CDR3 is TGCAGCGTTTACTCTGGGGCCAACGTCCTGACTTTC.

The chain has TRBV6-1 and TRBJ2-7; possible D gene TRBD2, 5 bases. CDR1 is MNHNS, CDR2 SASEGT, per germline. The CDR3 consists of 13 residues. The germline V and J ends were trimmed by 3 bases and 3 bases, with 9 bases remaining between them. The CDR3: CASSDTLDYEQYF. CDR3 in DNA: TGTGCCAGCAGTGACACACTAGACTACGAGCAGTACTTC.

The chain couples TRBV7-3 to TRBJ2-3; D ambiguous. The length of the CDR3 is 13 residues. With 2 bases removed from V and 4 bases from J, the gap between germline ends came to 7 bases. Germline V gene data show CDR1 as SGHTA and CDR2 as FQGTGA. The CDR3 spells CASSLFRSDTQYF. CDR3 nucleotide sequence: TGTGCCAGCAGCTTATTCAGATCAGATACGCAGTATTTT.

The table lists this clone with a few counts. The chain employs TRBV30 and TRBJ2-7, with a tentative D call TRBD2 (7 bases). Per the germline V gene, CDR1 is GTSNPN and CDR2 is SVGIG (reference sequence). The V and J ends lost 5 bases and 3 bases respectively, with 14 bases between them. CDR3 size: 13 residues. CDR3 loop: CAWDQGGGYEQYF. The CDR3 DNA reads as TGTGCCTGGGACCAGGGAGGGGGCTACGAGCAGTACTTC.

The sample holds a few counts of this clone. DNA for the CDR3: TGCGCCAGCAGCACCCTGGGACAGGGGGATTCACCCCTCCACTTT. It translates to CASSTLGQGDSPLHF. This sequence joins TRBV5-1 and TRBJ1-6, with TRBD1 matching 11 bases. This CDR3 is 15 amino acids long. The junction had 5 bases not matched to a gene; V was cut back by 4 bases and J by 8 bases. Germline V CDR1 and CDR2: SGHRS, YFSETQ.

This rearrangement joins TRBV19 to TRBJ2-3; 7 nucleotides line up with TRBD1. In germline, CDR1 is LNHDA, CDR2 SQIVND (reference sequence). The CDR3 runs 15 residues. V dropped 3 bases and J dropped 4; count of bases not matched to a gene: 7. The CDR3, as DNA: TGTGCCAGTAGTATGAGGGGGCGCCTAGCAGATACGCAGTATTTT. It is translated as CASSMRGRLADTQYF.

The chain's CDR3 is CASSEVATVTDTQYF. The CDR3, as DNA: TGTGCCAGCAGTGAAGTTGCAACGGTCACAGATACGCAGTATTTT. This chain links TRBV6-1 with TRBJ2-3; D call uncertain. The CDR3 has 15 amino acids. V gave up 1 base and J gave up 2 bases, with 10 bases separating them. Germline V gene lookup returns CDR1 MNHNS and CDR2 SASEGT.

The chain joins TRBV7-3 to TRBJ1-1; D gene ambiguous. Trimming stripped 4 bases from V and 3 bases from J, with 9 bases between. The germline CDR1 and CDR2 sequences are SGHTA and FQGTGA. CDR3 size: 13 residues. The CDR3 region has the DNA TGTGCCAGCAGCTATGACTCTCACACTGAAGCTTTCTTT. It is translated as CASSYDSHTEAFF.

The V gene is TRBV2, the J gene TRBJ1-1; maybe TRBD1 (5 bases). The CDR3 is 13 amino acids. Germline V gene lookup returns CDR1 SNHLY and CDR2 FYNNEI. V was trimmed by 5 bases and J by 5 bases, leaving 12 bases between them. The CDR3 DNA reads as TGTGCCAGCAGTCGCGGGGAGGGGACTGAAGCTTTCTTT. It codes for CASSRGEGTEAFF. Drawing the rest from reference TRBV2 and TRBJ1-1, the complete variable domain is EPEVTQTPSHQVTQMGQEVILRCVPISNHLYFYWYRQILGQKVEFLVSFYNNEISEKSEIFDDQFSVERPDGSNFTLKIRSTKLEDSAMYFCASSRGEGTEAFFGQGTRLTVV.